These T cell receptor beta chains were read from a single sample in a study of radiation and T cells in renal cell carcinoma. Clones were read by immunoSEQ multiplex PCR, and TCRdb kept only the in-frame ones, dropping some. This sample has 100,000 to 150,000 clones, with about four fifths found just once. The material sequenced was blood, taken from a patient whose treatment included radiotherapy and nephrectomy. The receptors shown here come from a man in his fifties or sixties with renal cell carcinoma. Each CDR3 is given without its conserved first and last residue. Clone size is not always given. Where it is, it says once, few, many or a class for expanded clones.

clone_size v_call cdr3_aa
- TRBV19 ASGQRGRHNEQF
- TRBV5-1 ASSLEGNEQF
- TRBV18 ASSLGQLGNQPQH
- TRBV30 AWSTGTGGYGYT
- TRBV2 ASSEFGSSYNEQF
- TRBV19 ASSKRELFTDTQY
- TRBV7-9 ASSVEGSYGYT
- TRBV30 AWSVRAYGYT
- TRBV5-1 ASSSHPGTANTEAF
- TRBV9 ASSVVPSGTGELF
once TRBV27 ASSLDRGPGSNQPQH
once TRBV7-7 ASSLNGVGQRETQY
- TRBV5-4 ASSSPTATYEQY
- TRBV7-2 ASSPILDGGETQY
- TRBV30 AWSRGTSTMNEQF
- TRBV6-5 ASSYGFSEQY
- TRBV5-4 ASSGHTGELF
- TRBV19 ASSIRGSTTNEKLF
- TRBV6-1 ASMKASGISNEQF
- TRBV5-1 ASSLPSAGTQGYT
- TRBV4-3 ASSHAGMENTEAF
- TRBV4-2 ASSLFPGTSGGHNEQF
- TRBV7-9 ASSWRYSPNTEAF
few TRBV7-9 ASRSVYTDTQY
- TRBV30 AWNRWAGNTIY
- TRBV7-2 ASSPRTSPYEQY
- TRBV10-3 AISVGHDLPLNTEAF
- TRBV18 ASSPPTRGGEKLF
once TRBV4-3 ASSQDLGGYGYT